The clone carrying this T cell receptor beta chain was recorded at least ten times. Its cognate antigen is unknown. TCRdb used MiXCR to reprocess the 5' RACE reads, holding one entry per CDR3 protein. The sample holds approximately 230,000 distinct CDR3 sequences; less than 20% are singletons and the top ten take approximately 3.4%. This sample was taken from a study of T-cell memory formation after mild COVID-19. Points from the study as a whole: Among contracting clones, CD4+ were mainly CM/EM and CD8+ enriched in EMRA. Contracting clones from day 15 to 85 had balanced CD4/CD8; later expanders favoured CD4+.

Deletions cut 0 bases from V and 3 bases from J, with 0 bases between. There are 11 residues in the CDR3. Germline-derived CDR1 and CDR2 are SGHRS and YFSETQ. The sequence came from a young man who had mild COVID-19 (a few samples of this study predate the infection). Cell type and time point are not known. What was sequenced was PBMCs or a T cell subset sorted from them (not recorded which). The chain uses TRBV5-1 and TRBJ2-5, with unresolved D. The CDR3 nucleotides are TGCGCCAGCAGCTTGGAAGAGACCCAGTACTTC. It encodes CASSLEETQYF.